The clone carrying this T cell receptor beta chain occurred a few times. TCRdb recomputed calls from the RT-PCR reads with MiXCR, one row per CDR3 protein. The sample includes about 700,000 distinct CDR3 sequences, more than 13% of them seen just once. The V and J ends lost 3 bases and 10 bases respectively, with 10 bases between them. The CDR3 sequence is 12 residues long. The germline CDR1 and CDR2 sequences are LGHDT and YNNKEL (reference sequence). The sample taken for sequencing was memory CD4+ T cells from blood. The rearrangement joins TRBV3-1 to TRBJ2-1; D ambiguous. The clonotype was recovered from a female donor in good health, serving as a healthy control. The CDR3 nucleotides are TGTGCCAGCAGCCACGCTCATGGCGAGCAGTTCTTC. Translation gives CASSHAHGEQFF.